The 29 T cell receptor beta chains below all came from one sample that was sequenced in a study of CD8 T cells in Susac syndrome. After extraction with the RNeasy kit, 0.5 to 1 ug of the RNA was reverse transcribed using random hexamers. MiXCR, applied by TCRdb to the immunoSEQ multiplex PCR reads, yields one record per CDR3 protein. Of around 170,000 distinct CDR3 sequences listed, 92% were seen once; the top ten hold approximately 0.075%. What was sequenced was CD4+ T cells from PBMCs. These receptors were obtained from a human donor in good health.

The chain links TRBV19 to TRBJ2-5, with 9 bases fitting TRBD1. Germline CDR1 reads LNHDA; CDR2 reads SQIVND (reference sequence). CDR3 length: 17 residues. V was clipped by 5 bases and J by 3 bases; unmatched bases: 13. As DNA, the CDR3 is TGTGCCAGTAGTCCCCGGGACAGGGACGGGACGAAAGAGACCCAGTACTTC. As protein: CASSPRDRDGTKETQYF.

The chain has TRBV20-1 and TRBJ2-7; D unclear. This CDR3 is built from 13 residues. The germline V and J ends were trimmed by 3 bases and 3 bases, with 12 bases remaining between them. The germline V gene has CDR1 DFQATT and CDR2 SNEGSKA (reference sequence). The CDR3 is CSASSASNYEQYF. In DNA form, the CDR3 reads TGCAGTGCTAGCTCCGCAAGTAACTACGAGCAGTACTTC.

This rearrangement joins TRBV6-1 to TRBJ1-1, with a tentative D call TRBD1 (5 bases). CDR1 MNHNS and CDR2 SASEGT come from the germline V gene. The CDR3 has 14 amino acids. The V gene lost 6 bases and the J gene lost 0 bases, with 11 bases spanning the gap. CDR3 amino acids: CASSPGRVNTEAFF. The CDR3 DNA is TGTGCCAGCAGCCCGGGACGGGTGAACACTGAAGCTTTCTTT.

The chain couples TRBV10-3 to TRBJ1-1; TRBD1 might be the D (6 bases). The CDR3 is 13 amino acids. Trimming took 3 bases from V and 7 from J, leaving 12 bases between them. Germline V gives CDR1 ENHRY, CDR2 SYGVKD. CDR3 DNA: TGTGCCATCAGTGAAGGACAGACTTTTGAAGCTTTCTTT. Protein sequence: CAISEGQTFEAFF.

CDR3 in DNA: TGTGCCAGCAGTGAACCGGGACAGGACTACGAGCAGTACTTC. Translated, it gives CASSEPGQDYEQYF. This chain uses TRBV6-2 or TRBV6-3 with TRBJ2-7, with 8 bases identical to TRBD1. After removal of 5 bases from V and 3 bases from J, the junction contained 6 bases not matched to a gene. This CDR3 has 14 amino acids. In germline, CDR1 is MNHEY, CDR2 SVGEGT.

The J gene is TRBJ2-5, the V gene TRBV7-2; the D gene is possibly TRBD2 (6 bases). CDR1 and CDR2 from the germline V gene are SGHTA and FQGNSA. This CDR3 is 18 amino acids long. The germline V and J ends were trimmed by 3 bases and 4 bases, with 24 bases remaining between them. The CDR3 coding sequence is TGTGCCAGCAGCTTCAAGCTTCCGGGTCTAGCGTTCCGAGAGACCCAGTACTTC. Its protein is CASSFKLPGLAFRETQYF.

The rearrangement joins TRBV7-6 to TRBJ1-4; 9 positions agree with TRBD1. The CDR3 is 15 amino acids. Trimming took 7 bases from V and 6 from J; bases not matched to a gene: 9. Per germline, CDR1 SGHVS and CDR2 FNYEAQ. CDR3 protein: CASNTPGQGHEKLFF. As DNA, the CDR3 is TGTGCCAGCAACACTCCGGGACAGGGCCATGAAAAACTGTTTTTT.

The chain combines TRBV20-1 with TRBJ1-5; 8 positions match TRBD1. Germline trimming cut 6 bases from V and 3 bases from J; bases unmatched to any gene: 10. Germline V gives CDR1 DFQATT, CDR2 SNEGSKA (reference sequence). The CDR3 contains 15 residues. In DNA, the CDR3 is TGCAGTGCCCGAGACCCGGGACAGGACAATCAGCCCCAGCATTTT. Its protein is CSARDPGQDNQPQHF.

The chain has TRBV9 and TRBJ2-5; a weak D match, TRBD2 (5 bases). CDR1 and CDR2 from the germline V gene are SGDLS and YYNGEE. Deletions cut 3 bases from V and 4 bases from J, with 10 bases between. CDR3 length: 13 amino acids. The CDR3 is CASSASGGETQYF. The CDR3 bases are TGTGCCAGCAGCGCAAGCGGCGGAGAGACCCAGTACTTC.

This chain joins TRBV4-3 and TRBJ2-7; maybe TRBD1 (6 bases). This CDR3 has 16 amino acids. The V and J ends lost 1 base and 2 bases respectively, with 15 bases between them. Germline values: CDR1 LGHNA, CDR2 YSLEER. The CDR3 DNA reads as TGCGCCAGCAGCCAAGGAGGAACAGGGATTACCTACGAGCAGTACTTC. It encodes CASSQGGTGITYEQYF.

This chain connects TRBV9 to TRBJ2-1; the match to TRBD2 covers 7 bases. This CDR3 spans 15 amino acids. V was clipped by 4 bases and J by 10 bases; unmatched bases: 14. CDR1 is SGDLS and CDR2 is YYNGEE in the germline V gene. The CDR3 sequence: CASSPRAAGTNEQFF. Written as DNA, the CDR3 is TGTGCCAGCAGCCCAAGGGCAGCGGGAACGAACGAGCAGTTCTTC.

The V gene is TRBV20-1, the J gene TRBJ2-7; D gene uncertain. The germline gives CDR1 DFQATT, CDR2 SNEGSKA (reference sequence). With 3 bases removed from V and 0 bases from J, the gap between germline ends came to 9 bases. The CDR3 is 13 amino acids. CDR3 loop: CSARDLSSYEQYF. CDR3 coding DNA: TGCAGTGCTAGGGACCTTAGCTCCTACGAGCAGTACTTC.

J is TRBJ1-2 and V is TRBV20-1, with D perhaps matching TRBD1 (6 bases). CDR1 is DFQATT and CDR2 is SNEGSKA in the germline V gene (reference sequence). With 0 bases removed from V and 1 base from J, the gap between germline ends came to 9 bases. The CDR3 runs to 14 residues. The CDR3 sequence is CSARDTGNNYGYTF. CDR3 in DNA: TGCAGTGCTAGAGATACAGGGAATAACTATGGCTACACCTTC.

The rearrangement links TRBV20-1 to TRBJ1-1; D gene ambiguous. Germline CDR1 reads DFQATT; CDR2 reads SNEGSKA (reference sequence). The CDR3 is 12 amino acids. V dropped 5 bases and J dropped 4 bases, with 11 bases sitting between them. This CDR3 reads CSAASVGTEAFF. The CDR3 DNA follows: TGCAGTGCTGCCTCTGTGGGCACTGAAGCTTTCTTT.

This clonotype was seen just once. This chain uses TRBV29-1 with TRBJ2-1; D ambiguous. CDR1 is SQVTM and CDR2 is ANQGSEA in the germline V gene. Trimming removed 8 bases from V and 1 base from J, with 18 bases in between. The CDR3 covers 15 residues. For the CDR3, the DNA is TGCAGCACCCTCCTTGGGTCGAGGTCCTACAATGAGCAGTTCTTC. It specifies CSTLLGSRSYNEQFF.

The chain uses TRBV7-9 and TRBJ1-1; D gene unclear. Trimming left V 6 bases short and J 1 base short, with 12 bases between. Germline loops: CDR1 SEHNR, CDR2 FQNEAQ (reference sequence). The CDR3 has 14 residues. This CDR3 reads CASRGFRSNTEAFF. In DNA, the CDR3 is TGTGCCAGCAGGGGATTCAGGTCGAACACTGAAGCTTTCTTT.

The chain has TRBV9 and TRBJ1-1, with D possibly being TRBD1 (6 bases). The CDR3 totals 15 residues. The V gene lost 3 bases and the J gene lost 2 bases, with 14 bases spanning the gap. CDR1 and CDR2 (germline): SGDLS, YYNGEE. CDR3 region: CASSAPRGPNTEAFF. CDR3 sequence (DNA): TGTGCCAGCAGCGCTCCCAGGGGACCCAACACTGAAGCTTTCTTT.

The rearrangement links TRBV7-9 to TRBJ2-2; D not certain. The CDR3 loop spans 13 amino acids. The germline CDR1 and CDR2 sequences are SEHNR and FQNEAQ (reference sequence). V gave up 6 bases and J gave up 2 bases, with 7 bases separating them. CDR3 DNA sequence: TGTGCCAGCAGGGCGGTAAACACCGGGGAGCTGTTTTTT. This translates into CASRAVNTGELFF. Combining the CDR3 with reference TRBV7-9 and TRBJ2-2 gives the whole variable domain DTGVSQNPRHKITKRGQNVTFRCDPISEHNRLYWYRQTLGQGPEFLTYFQNEAQLEKSRLLSDRFSAERPKGSFSTLEIQRTEQGDSAMYLCASRAVNTGELFFGEGSRLTVL.

This clonotype was counted a few times. The chain carries TRBV20-1 and TRBJ2-1, with 11 bases that match TRBD2. CDR1 is DFQATT, CDR2 SNEGSKA, per germline (reference sequence). The V gene end was trimmed by 5 bases and the J gene end by 7 bases; junction bases not matched to a gene: 10. The CDR3 is 15 amino acids. The CDR3 DNA follows: TGCAGTGCTCCCTGGCCGGCTAGCGGGAGGAATGAGCAGTTCTTC. As protein: CSAPWPASGRNEQFF.

This chain connects TRBV20-1 to TRBJ1-1; TRBD1 aligns across 9 bases. V lost 3 bases to trimming and J lost 7 bases; unmatched junction nucleotides: 12. CDR3 length: 15 amino acids. The germline CDR1 and CDR2 sequences are DFQATT and SNEGSKA (reference sequence). CDR3 bases: TGCAGTGCTAGGCCCACAGGGGGCGGTTCGATTGAAGCTTTCTTT. Its protein product is CSARPTGGGSIEAFF.

J is TRBJ1-5 and V is TRBV23-1, with a possible D match to TRBD1 (5 bases). TRBV23-1 is an ORF for which the function is uncertain. CDR3 length: 15 residues. V lost 0 bases and J lost 4, with 10 bases in between. DNA for the CDR3: TGCGCCAGCAGTCAATCCGGGCGGGGGAATCAGCCCCAGCATTTT. It codes for CASSQSGRGNQPQHF.

The chain is built from TRBV28 and TRBJ1-3; D may be TRBD1 (5 bases). CDR1 is MDHEN, CDR2 SYDVKM, per germline. The length of the CDR3 is 17 residues. Between the trimmed V and J ends, which lost 7 bases and 3 bases, there was a span of 22 bases. The CDR3 nucleotides are TGTGCCAGCACTGAGACAGAGAACTTAGGCTTTGGAAACACCATATATTTT. This gives the protein CASTETENLGFGNTIYF.

The J gene is TRBJ2-2, the V gene TRBV29-1; D is unclear. The V and J ends lost 4 bases and 0 bases respectively, with 9 bases between them. CDR3 length: 14 residues. CDR1 SQVTM and CDR2 ANQGSEA come from the germline V gene. The CDR3 DNA follows: TGCAGCGTTGTTCGCGCGCCGAACACCGGGGAGCTGTTTTTT. Its protein product is CSVVRAPNTGELFF.

This chain joins TRBV30 and TRBJ2-7, with D unclear. The CDR3 is made up of 12 amino acids. V lost 2 bases and J 2 bases, leaving 7 bases between the germline ends. Germline loops: CDR1 GTSNPN, CDR2 SVGIG (reference sequence). CDR3 amino acids: CAWSLVAYEQYF. The CDR3 DNA reads TGTGCCTGGAGTCTAGTGGCCTACGAGCAGTACTTC.

This chain joins TRBV28 and TRBJ2-7, with TRBD1 matching over 9 bases. The CDR3 totals 14 residues. J was trimmed by 4 bases and V by 10 bases; bases with no gene match: 11. CDR1 is MDHEN, CDR2 SYDVKM, per germline. CDR3: CATQRRDRAYEQYF. The CDR3 coding sequence is TGTGCCACCCAGAGACGGGACAGGGCGTACGAGCAGTACTTC.

The chain joins TRBV5-4 to TRBJ1-3; D not resolved. Trimming left V 2 bases short and J 2 bases short, with 11 bases between. This CDR3 contains 15 residues. The germline CDR1 and CDR2 sequences are SGHNT and YYREEE (reference sequence). DNA of the CDR3: TGTGCCAGCAGCTTAGGTCAGACCACTGGAAACACCATATATTTT. This translates into CASSLGQTTGNTIYF. The variable domain in full, completed from reference TRBV5-4 and TRBJ1-3, reads ETGVTQSPTHLIKTRGQQVTLRCSSQSGHNTVSWYQQALGQGPQFIFQYYREEENGRGNFPPRFSGLQFPNYSSELNVNALELDDSALYLCASSLGQTTGNTIYFGEGSWLTVV.

The chain has TRBV19 and TRBJ1-5, with D possibly matching TRBD1 (5 bases). The CDR3 loop spans 12 amino acids. Per the germline V gene, CDR1 is LNHDA and CDR2 is SQIVND (reference sequence). V dropped 4 bases and J dropped 7 bases, with 8 bases sitting between them. CDR3 sequence reads: CASSRRGQPQHF. CDR3 DNA: TGTGCCAGTAGTAGAAGGGGACAGCCCCAGCATTTT. Full variable domain (remainder filled in from reference TRBV19 and TRBJ1-5): DGGITQSPKYLFRKEGQNVTLSCEQNLNHDAMYWYRQDPGQGLRLIYYSQIVNDFQKGDIAEGYSVSREKKESFPLTVTSAQKNPTAFYLCASSRRGQPQHFGDGTRLSIL.

The chain joins TRBV25-1 to TRBJ2-7, with TRBD1 as a possible D gene (5 bases). CDR1 MGHDK and CDR2 SYGVNS come from the germline V gene. The CDR3 covers 13 residues. Between the trimmed V and J ends, which lost 1 base and 5 bases, there was a span of 9 bases. The CDR3 region is CASSESGRDEQYF. The CDR3 DNA reads TGTGCCAGCAGTGAATCGGGCAGGGACGAGCAGTACTTC.

The V and J genes are TRBV20-1 and TRBJ1-5; D might be TRBD1 (6 bases). Trimming removed 6 bases at V and 7 bases at J, with 25 bases between. CDR3 length equals 16 residues. The germline gives CDR1 DFQATT, CDR2 SNEGSKA (reference sequence). The CDR3 coding sequence is TGCAGTGCAACGGTGGCCCAGGGGACTCGGAAGCAGCCCCAGCATTTT. It encodes CSATVAQGTRKQPQHF.